Following are 12 T cell receptor beta chains from one sample sequenced in a study of T cells after yellow fever vaccination. Using its own MiXCR run on the 5' RACE reads, TCRdb lists one record per CDR3 protein. Of around 590,000 distinct CDR3 sequences detected, 12% appear once; the ten largest clones hold under 15%. The source was PBMCs, collected on the day of the yellow fever booster vaccination. These receptors all come from a man aged 30-40 years who received the YFV17D yellow fever vaccine.

The chain combines TRBV4-2 with TRBJ1-4; 7 positions agree with TRBD1. The V segment lost 4 bases and the J segment 2 bases; nucleotides outside the gene matches: 10. CDR3 length: 17 amino acids. CDR1 LGHNA and CDR2 YNFKEQ come from the germline V gene. The CDR3 protein is CASSRRDRKATNEKLFF. The CDR3 DNA reads TGTGCCAGCAGCCGAAGGGACAGAAAAGCCACTAATGAAAAACTGTTTTTT.

This clonotype was seen a handful of times. The chain uses TRBV4-3 and TRBJ2-1, with 8 bases matching TRBD1. CDR1 is LGHNA and CDR2 is YSLEER in the germline V gene. The CDR3 sequence is 17 residues long. J gave up 6 bases and V 4 bases, and 14 bases lay outside the gene matches. The CDR3 loop is CASSLYKRTGKVNEQFF. The CDR3 DNA reads as TGCGCCAGCAGCCTCTATAAGCGGACAGGGAAAGTCAATGAGCAGTTCTTC.

The chain joins TRBV6-2 or TRBV6-3 to TRBJ2-7; 12 nucleotides agree with TRBD1. The V gene end was trimmed by 7 bases and the J gene end by 6 bases; junction bases not matched to a gene: 13. CDR1 MNHEY and CDR2 SVGEGT come from the germline V gene. The CDR3 runs to 16 residues. CDR3 amino acids: CASTGRPGTGGVEQYF. The CDR3 bases are TGTGCCAGCACCGGCCGTCCCGGGACAGGGGGCGTCGAGCAGTACTTC.

This chain uses TRBV20-1 with TRBJ2-5, with TRBD1 matching 7 bases. The CDR3 loop spans 12 amino acids. The J segment lost 5 bases and the V segment lost 5 bases, leaving 5 bases of the junction unmatched. The germline CDR1 and CDR2 sequences are DFQATT and SNEGSKA (reference sequence). This CDR3 is CSARGGDETQYF. The CDR3 nucleotides read TGCAGTGCTCGAGGGGGCGACGAGACCCAGTACTTC.

The V call is TRBV9, the J call TRBJ2-7; 10 bases are a match to TRBD2. The CDR3 has 15 residues. V shed 3 bases, J shed 5 bases, and the junction held 8 bases outside the gene matches. Germline CDR1 is SGDLS and CDR2 is YYNGEE. This chain's CDR3 is CASSASGSGGHEQYF. DNA of the CDR3: TGTGCCAGCAGCGCTAGCGGGAGCGGGGGGCACGAGCAGTACTTC.

There are a few counts of this clonotype. DNA for the CDR3: TGCAGTGCTGGCCTATTTGGGAGGTCCCTCTACAATGAGCAGTTCTTC. Protein: CSAGLFGRSLYNEQFF. The chain joins TRBV20-1 to TRBJ2-1, with a tentative D call TRBD2 (6 bases). The germline CDR1 and CDR2 sequences are DFQATT and SNEGSKA (reference sequence). The CDR3 covers 16 residues. V was shortened by 5 bases and J by 3 bases, with 20 bases between the two germline ends.

This clonotype has just a few counts. CDR3 nucleotide sequence: TGTGCCAGCAGAAAACAGGGGCTAAATGAAAAACTGTTTTTT. As protein: CASRKQGLNEKLFF. The J gene is TRBJ1-4, the V gene TRBV28, with TRBD1 identical over 7 bases. V shed 6 bases and J 5 bases; nucleotides not matched to a gene: 6. Germline CDR1 is MDHEN and CDR2 is SYDVKM. This CDR3 spans 14 amino acids.

This clonotype was observed a few times. This chain links TRBV5-1 with TRBJ2-3, with D perhaps matching TRBD1 (6 bases). The V end lost 4 bases, the J end lost 2 bases, and 14 bases lay between the germline ends. The germline CDR1 and CDR2 sequences are SGHRS and YFSETQ. This CDR3 region has 15 residues. CDR3 in DNA: TGCGCCAGCAGCCAACAGGGACACCCCACAGATACGCAGTATTTT. Protein product: CASSQQGHPTDTQYF.

This chain links TRBV3-1 with TRBJ2-7; D gene uncertain. Trimming pared 5 bases from V and 12 bases from J, leaving 20 bases between. The germline V gene encodes CDR1 LGHDT and CDR2 YNNKEL (reference sequence). This CDR3 has 13 residues. This CDR3 is CASSSSRHSRWYF. The CDR3 DNA reads as TGTGCCAGCAGCTCATCACGGCACTCACGTTGGTACTTC.

This CDR3 reads CASSPIQTSYEQYF. DNA for the CDR3: TGTGCCAGCTCACCCATACAGACCTCCTACGAGCAGTACTTC. The chain carries TRBV18 and TRBJ2-7; D remains unclear. V was shortened by 3 bases and J by 0 bases, with 9 bases between the two germline ends. The CDR3 loop spans 14 amino acids. Germline V gives CDR1 KGHSH, CDR2 LQKENI.

This clonotype showed up just a few times. This chain connects TRBV12-5 to TRBJ2-7, with D possibly TRBD2 on 5 matching bases. The CDR3 is 13 amino acids. Trimming left V 5 bases short and J 9 bases short, with 17 bases between. Germline-derived CDR1 and CDR2 are LGHNT and FRNRAP. CDR3 protein: CASGTSGGEGQYF. The CDR3 nucleotides read TGTGCTAGTGGTACCTCGGGCGGTGAGGGGCAGTACTTC. The full variable domain, rest sourced from reference TRBV12-5 and TRBJ2-7, is DARVTQTPRHKVTEMGQEVTMRCQPILGHNTVFWYRQTMMQGLELLAYFRNRAPLDDSGMPKDRFSAEMPDATLATLKIQPSEPRDSAVYFCASGTSGGEGQYFGPGTRLTVT.

In its sample, this clonotype was seen a few times. In nucleotides, the CDR3 is TGCGCCAGCAGCTTGGGCGGGAGCGGTTACACAGATACGCAGTATTTT. This encodes CASSLGGSGYTDTQYF. This rearrangement joins TRBV5-1 to TRBJ2-3; 7 positions match TRBD2. Per germline, CDR1 SGHRS and CDR2 YFSETQ. CDR3 length: 16 residues. With V trimmed by 0 bases and J by 2 bases, 6 bases remained unmatched.